This TCR beta chain was identified in a study of blood T cells in healthy people across ages. Then a second PCR, running about 6 to 11 cycles, was carried out with a sample-barcoded 5' primer and a J-beta primer mix. Each CDR3 protein is one row after TCRdb ran MiXCR on the 5' RACE reads. The sample has around 1,600,000 distinct CDR3 sequences; roughly 43% are singletons. Many counts were recorded for this clonotype. V was pared by 0 bases and J by 5 bases, with 16 bases between. This CDR3 is 15 amino acids long. Germline V gene lookup returns CDR1 DFQATT and CDR2 SNEGSKA (reference sequence). The sequencing sample was made of blood. This TCR was recovered from a woman aged 18-30 years in good health. The chain has TRBV20-1 and TRBJ1-2; D might be TRBD1 (5 bases). CDR3 sequence: CSARDKIRQGYGYTF. CDR3 nucleotide sequence: TGCAGTGCTAGAGATAAAATACGGCAGGGATATGGCTACACCTTC.